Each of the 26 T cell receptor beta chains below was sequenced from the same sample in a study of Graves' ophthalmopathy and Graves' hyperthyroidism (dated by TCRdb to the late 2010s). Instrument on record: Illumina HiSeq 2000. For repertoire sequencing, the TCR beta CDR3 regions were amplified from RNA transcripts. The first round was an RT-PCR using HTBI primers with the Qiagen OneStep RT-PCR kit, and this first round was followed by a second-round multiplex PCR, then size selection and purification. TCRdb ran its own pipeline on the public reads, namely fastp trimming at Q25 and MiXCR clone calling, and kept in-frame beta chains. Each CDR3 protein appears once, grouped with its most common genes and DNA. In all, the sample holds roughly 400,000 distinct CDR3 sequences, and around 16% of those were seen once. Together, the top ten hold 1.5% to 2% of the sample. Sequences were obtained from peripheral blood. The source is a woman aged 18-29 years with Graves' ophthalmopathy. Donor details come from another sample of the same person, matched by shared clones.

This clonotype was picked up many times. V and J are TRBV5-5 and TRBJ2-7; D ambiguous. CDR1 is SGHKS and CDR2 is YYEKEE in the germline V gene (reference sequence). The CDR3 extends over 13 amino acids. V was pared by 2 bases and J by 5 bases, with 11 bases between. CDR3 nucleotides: TGTGCCAGCAGCTTACCCGCCGAGGACGAGCAGTACTTC. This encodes CASSLPAEDEQYF.

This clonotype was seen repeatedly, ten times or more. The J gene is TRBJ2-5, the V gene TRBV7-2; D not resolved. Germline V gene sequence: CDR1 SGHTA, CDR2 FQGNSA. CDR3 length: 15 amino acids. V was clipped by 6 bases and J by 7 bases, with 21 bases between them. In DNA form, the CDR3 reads TGTGCCAGCAGTCTTCAATCCAAGGAGCCTGGGACCCAGTACTTC. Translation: CASSLQSKEPGTQYF.

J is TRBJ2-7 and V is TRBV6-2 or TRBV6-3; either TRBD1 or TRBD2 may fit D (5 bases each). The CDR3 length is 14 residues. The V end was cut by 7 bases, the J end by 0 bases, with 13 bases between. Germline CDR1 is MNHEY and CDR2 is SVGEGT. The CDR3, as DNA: TGTGCCAGCACGAGGGACGGATCCTCCTACGAGCAGTACTTC. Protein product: CASTRDGSSYEQYF.

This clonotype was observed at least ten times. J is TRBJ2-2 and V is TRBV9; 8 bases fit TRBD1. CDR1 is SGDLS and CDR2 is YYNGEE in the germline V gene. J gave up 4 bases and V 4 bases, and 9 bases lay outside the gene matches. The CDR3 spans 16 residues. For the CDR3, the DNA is TGTGCCAGCAGCCCAGGACAGGGTCAGGTCACCGGGGAGCTGTTTTTT. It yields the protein CASSPGQGQVTGELFF.

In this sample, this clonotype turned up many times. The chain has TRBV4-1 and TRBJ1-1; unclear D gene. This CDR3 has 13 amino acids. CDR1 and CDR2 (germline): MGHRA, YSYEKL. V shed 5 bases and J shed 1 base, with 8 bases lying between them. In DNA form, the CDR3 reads TGCGCCAGCAGCGGGAACGGGAACACTGAAGCTTTCTTT. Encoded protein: CASSGNGNTEAFF.

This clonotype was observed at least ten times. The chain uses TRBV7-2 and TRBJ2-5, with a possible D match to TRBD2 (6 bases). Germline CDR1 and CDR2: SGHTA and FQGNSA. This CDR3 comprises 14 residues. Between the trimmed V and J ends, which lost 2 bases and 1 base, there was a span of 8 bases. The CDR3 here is CASSLRTTQETQYF. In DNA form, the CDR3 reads TGTGCCAGCAGCTTACGGACTACCCAAGAGACCCAGTACTTC.

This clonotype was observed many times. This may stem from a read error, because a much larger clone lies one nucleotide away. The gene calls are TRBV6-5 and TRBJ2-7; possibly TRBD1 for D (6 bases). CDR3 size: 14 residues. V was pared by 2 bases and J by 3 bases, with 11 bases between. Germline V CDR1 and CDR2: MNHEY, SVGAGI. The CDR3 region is CASSYKYRDYEQYF. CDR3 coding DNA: TGTGCCAGCAGTTACAAGTACAGGGACTACGAGCAGTACTTC.

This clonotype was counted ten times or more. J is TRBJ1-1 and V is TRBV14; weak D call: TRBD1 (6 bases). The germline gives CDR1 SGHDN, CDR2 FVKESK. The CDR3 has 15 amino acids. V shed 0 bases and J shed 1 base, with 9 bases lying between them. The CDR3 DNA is TGTGCCAGCAGCCAAGAGGGACATACGAACACTGAAGCTTTCTTT. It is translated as CASSQEGHTNTEAFF.

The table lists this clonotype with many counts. CDR3 in DNA: TGCAGCGTTGAAAAGCTGACCGAGTCCCCTTCGGAGACCCAGTACTTC. This encodes CSVEKLTESPSETQYF. The chain recombines TRBV29-1 with TRBJ2-5; D remains unclear. The V gene lost 2 bases and the J gene lost 5 bases, with 21 bases spanning the gap. Germline V gene data show CDR1 as SQVTM and CDR2 as ANQGSEA. This CDR3 region has 16 residues.

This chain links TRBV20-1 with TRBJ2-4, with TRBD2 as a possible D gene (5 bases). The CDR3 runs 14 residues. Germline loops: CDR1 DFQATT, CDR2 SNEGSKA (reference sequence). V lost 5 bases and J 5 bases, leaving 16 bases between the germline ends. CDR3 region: CSAESGFVENIQYF. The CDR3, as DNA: TGCAGTGCTGAAAGCGGTTTTGTCGAAAACATTCAGTACTTC.

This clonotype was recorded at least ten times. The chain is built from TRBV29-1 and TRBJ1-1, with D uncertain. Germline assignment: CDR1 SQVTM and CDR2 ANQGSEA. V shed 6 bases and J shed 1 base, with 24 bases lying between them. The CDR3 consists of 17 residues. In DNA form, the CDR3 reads TGCAGCGTGGCCCGTTTGAAGGGTTTTGGGCAGAACACTGAAGCTTTCTTT. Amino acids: CSVARLKGFGQNTEAFF.

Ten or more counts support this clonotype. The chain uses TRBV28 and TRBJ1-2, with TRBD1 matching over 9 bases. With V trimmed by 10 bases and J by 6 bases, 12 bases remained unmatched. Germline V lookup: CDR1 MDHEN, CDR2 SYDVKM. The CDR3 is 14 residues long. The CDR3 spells CAIYPGTGINGYTF. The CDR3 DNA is TGTGCCATCTACCCAGGGACAGGGATTAATGGCTACACCTTC.

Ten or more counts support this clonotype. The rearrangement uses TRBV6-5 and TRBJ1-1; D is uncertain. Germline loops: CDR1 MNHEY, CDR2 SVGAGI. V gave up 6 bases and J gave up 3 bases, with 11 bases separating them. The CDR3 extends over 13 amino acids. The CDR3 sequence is CASSPTGDTEAFF. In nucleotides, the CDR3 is TGTGCCAGCAGCCCGACCGGGGACACTGAAGCTTTCTTT.

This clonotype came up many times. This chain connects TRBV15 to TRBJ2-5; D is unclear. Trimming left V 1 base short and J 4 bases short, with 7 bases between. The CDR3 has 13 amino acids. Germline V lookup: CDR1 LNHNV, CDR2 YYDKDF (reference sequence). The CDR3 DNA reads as TGTGCCACCAGCAGAGGTCTTGGAGAGACCCAGTACTTC. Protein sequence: CATSRGLGETQYF.

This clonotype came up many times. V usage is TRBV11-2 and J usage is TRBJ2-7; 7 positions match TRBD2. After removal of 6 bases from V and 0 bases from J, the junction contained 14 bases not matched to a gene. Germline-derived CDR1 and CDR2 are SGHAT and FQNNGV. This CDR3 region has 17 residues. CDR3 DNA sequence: TGTGCCAGCAGTTCATACGGGGGGACGAGGAGCTCCTACGAGCAGTACTTC. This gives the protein CASSSYGGTRSSYEQYF.

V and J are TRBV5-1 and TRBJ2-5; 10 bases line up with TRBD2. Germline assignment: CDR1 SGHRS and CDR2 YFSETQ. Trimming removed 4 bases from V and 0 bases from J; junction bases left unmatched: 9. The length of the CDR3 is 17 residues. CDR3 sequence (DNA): TGCGCCAGCAGCGTAGGACTAGCGGTACAGAACCAAGAGACCCAGTACTTC. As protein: CASSVGLAVQNQETQYF.

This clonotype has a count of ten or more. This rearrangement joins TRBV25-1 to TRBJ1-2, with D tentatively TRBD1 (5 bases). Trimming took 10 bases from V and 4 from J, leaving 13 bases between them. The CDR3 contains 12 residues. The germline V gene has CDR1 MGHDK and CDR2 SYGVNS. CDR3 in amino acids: CATSEGSYGYTF. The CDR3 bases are TGTGCCACCTCAGAGGGGAGCTATGGCTACACCTTC.

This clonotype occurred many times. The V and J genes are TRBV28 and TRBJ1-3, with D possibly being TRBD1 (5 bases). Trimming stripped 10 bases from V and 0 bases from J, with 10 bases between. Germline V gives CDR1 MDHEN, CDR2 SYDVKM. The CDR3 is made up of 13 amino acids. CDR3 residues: CATMGPSGNTIYF. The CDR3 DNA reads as TGTGCCACCATGGGACCCTCTGGAAACACCATATATTTT.

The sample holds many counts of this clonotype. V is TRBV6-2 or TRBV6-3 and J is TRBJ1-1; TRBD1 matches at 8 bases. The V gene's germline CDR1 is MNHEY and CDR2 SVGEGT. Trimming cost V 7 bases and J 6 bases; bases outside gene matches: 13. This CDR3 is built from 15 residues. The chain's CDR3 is CASIQPATGDPEAFF. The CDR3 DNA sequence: TGTGCCAGCATCCAGCCCGCGACAGGGGATCCTGAAGCTTTCTTT.

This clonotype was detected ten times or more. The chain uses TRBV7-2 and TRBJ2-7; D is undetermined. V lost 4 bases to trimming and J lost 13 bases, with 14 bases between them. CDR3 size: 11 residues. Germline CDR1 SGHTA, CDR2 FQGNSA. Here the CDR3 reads CASSSGHGPYF. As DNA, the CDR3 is TGTGCCAGCAGCTCCGGCCACGGGCCATACTTC.

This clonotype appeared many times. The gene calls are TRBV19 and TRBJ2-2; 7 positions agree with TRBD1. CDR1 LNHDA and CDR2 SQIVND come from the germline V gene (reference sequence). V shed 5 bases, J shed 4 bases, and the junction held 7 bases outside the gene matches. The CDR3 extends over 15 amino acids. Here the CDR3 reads CASSLSTGRTGELFF. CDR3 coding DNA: TGTGCCAGTAGTCTTTCGACAGGGCGCACCGGGGAGCTGTTTTTT. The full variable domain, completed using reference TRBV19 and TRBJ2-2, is DGGITQSPKYLFRKEGQNVTLSCEQNLNHDAMYWYRQDPGQGLRLIYYSQIVNDFQKGDIAEGYSVSREKKESFPLTVTSAQKNPTAFYLCASSLSTGRTGELFFGEGSRLTVL.

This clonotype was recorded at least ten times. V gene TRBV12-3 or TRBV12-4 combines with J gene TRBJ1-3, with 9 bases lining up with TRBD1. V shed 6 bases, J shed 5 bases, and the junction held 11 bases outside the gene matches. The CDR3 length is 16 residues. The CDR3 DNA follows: TGTGCCAGCAGCCGCCAGGGACAGGGTTCCAGAAACACCATATATTTT. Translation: CASSRQGQGSRNTIYF.

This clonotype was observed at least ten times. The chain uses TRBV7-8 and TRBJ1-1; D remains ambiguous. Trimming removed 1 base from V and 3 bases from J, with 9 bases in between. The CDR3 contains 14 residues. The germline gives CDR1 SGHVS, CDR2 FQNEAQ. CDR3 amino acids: CASSLGTSHTEAFF. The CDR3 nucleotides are TGTGCCAGCAGCTTAGGGACTTCCCACACTGAAGCTTTCTTT.

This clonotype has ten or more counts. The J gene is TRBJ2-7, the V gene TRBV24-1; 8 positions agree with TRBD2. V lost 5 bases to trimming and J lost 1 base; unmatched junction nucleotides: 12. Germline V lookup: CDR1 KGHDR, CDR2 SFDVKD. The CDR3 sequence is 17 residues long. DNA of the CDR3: TGTGCCACCAGTGCCCCCGGGGCAAGCGGGGGATCCTACGAGCAGTACTTC. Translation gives CATSAPGASGGSYEQYF.

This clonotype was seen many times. CDR3 residues: CASSQDGVGRGSGNTIYF. CDR3 DNA sequence: TGCGCCAGCAGCCAAGACGGGGTGGGCAGGGGATCTGGAAACACCATATATTTT. This sequence joins TRBV4-1 and TRBJ1-3; tentatively, D is TRBD1 (6 bases). The CDR3 spans 18 residues. From germline, CDR1 is MGHRA and CDR2 YSYEKL. V lost 0 bases to trimming and J lost 1 base, with 16 bases between them.

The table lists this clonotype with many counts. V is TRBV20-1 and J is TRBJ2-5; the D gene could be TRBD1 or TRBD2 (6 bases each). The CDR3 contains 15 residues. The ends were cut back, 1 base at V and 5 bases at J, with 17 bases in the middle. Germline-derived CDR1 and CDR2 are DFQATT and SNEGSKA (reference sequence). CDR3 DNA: TGCAGTGCTAGAGGGAGGGGGTTCGGCTATGAGACCCAGTACTTC. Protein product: CSARGRGFGYETQYF.